Below, 27 T cell receptor beta chains from the same sample are listed, as sequenced in a study of blood T cell repertoires in COVID-19 (dated by TCRdb to the early 2020s). Library construction relied on the immunoSEQ multiplex PCR assay. The table comes from immuneACCESS by way of TCRdb, which keeps in-frame sequences with V and J called. Part of the clones is missing from these tables; in studies checked, under half for an unresolved V gene and the rest for unknown reasons. The table for this sample lists approximately 120,000 clones; around 90% of them were counted only once. Approximately 1.1% of the sample goes to the ten largest clones. The sample consisted of peripheral blood. Every receptor here comes from a human donor in a cohort sampled during active COVID-19.

This sequence joins TRBV28 and TRBJ2-7; 9 nucleotides align to TRBD2. The CDR3 totals 15 residues. Germline values: CDR1 MDHEN, CDR2 SYDVKM. The V gene end was trimmed by 8 bases and the J gene end by 2 bases; junction bases not matched to a gene: 10. CDR3 sequence (DNA): TGTGCCAGCTACGGAATAGCGGGAGTAACCTACGAGCAGTACTTC. Protein: CASYGIAGVTYEQYF.

This chain connects TRBV4-1 to TRBJ1-2; the match to TRBD1 covers 7 bases. Per germline, CDR1 MGHRA and CDR2 YSYEKL. This CDR3 is 14 amino acids long. V gave up 4 bases and J gave up 3 bases; unmatched junction bases: 5. The CDR3 bases are TGCGCCAGCAGCCCCCTGGGACAGTACTATGGCTACACCTTC. Amino acid sequence: CASSPLGQYYGYTF.

The V gene is TRBV6-1, the J gene TRBJ2-1; the D gene is possibly TRBD2 (5 bases). Germline V gives CDR1 MNHNS, CDR2 SASEGT. Deletions cut 4 bases from V and 0 bases from J, with 16 bases between. The CDR3 contains 17 residues. The CDR3 sequence is CASSGRGSLSSYNEQFF. CDR3 in DNA: TGTGCCAGCAGTGGACGGGGTTCGCTAAGCTCCTACAATGAGCAGTTCTTC.

This clone was counted only a few times. V and J are TRBV4-1 and TRBJ2-7; D not certain. Deletions cut 3 bases from V and 6 bases from J, with 12 bases between. Germline V gene data show CDR1 as MGHRA and CDR2 as YSYEKL. The CDR3 is made up of 13 amino acids. The CDR3 DNA follows: TGCGCCAGCAGCCAGGAGAATGTCCGCGAGCAGTACTTC. Translated: CASSQENVREQYF.

V gene TRBV28 combines with J gene TRBJ1-2; TRBD1 is a possible D gene (6 bases). From germline, CDR1 is MDHEN and CDR2 SYDVKM. V lost 2 bases and J 7 bases, leaving 11 bases between the germline ends. CDR3 length: 13 amino acids. The CDR3 region is CASSLNRVSGYTF. CDR3 DNA sequence: TGTGCCAGCAGTTTAAACAGGGTCTCTGGCTACACCTTC.

The chain links TRBV7-9 to TRBJ2-7; 11 nucleotides line up with TRBD1. In germline, CDR1 is SEHNR, CDR2 FQNEAQ (reference sequence). The CDR3 extends over 15 amino acids. The trim removed 5 bases at V and 7 bases at J, leaving 10 bases unmatched. The CDR3 spells CASSPQGTGGYEQYF. The CDR3 bases are TGTGCCAGCAGCCCTCAGGGGACAGGGGGTTATGAGCAGTACTTC.

CDR3: CASSLTGAGDEQFF. The CDR3 DNA reads TGTGCCAGCAGCTTAACGGGGGCAGGGGATGAGCAGTTCTTC. The J gene is TRBJ2-1, the V gene TRBV7-3; D possibly corresponds to TRBD1 (6 bases). The CDR3 extends over 14 amino acids. The ends were cut back, 0 bases at V and 8 bases at J, with 11 bases in the middle. Germline CDR1 SGHTA, CDR2 FQGTGA. Full variable domain (outside the CDR3, taken from reference TRBV7-3 and TRBJ2-1): GAGVSQTPSNKVTEKGKYVELRCDPISGHTALYWYRQSLGQGPEFLIYFQGTGAADDSGLPNDRFFAVRPEGSVSTLKIQRTERGDSAVYLCASSLTGAGDEQFFGPGTRLTVL.

The V and J genes are TRBV4-1 and TRBJ1-3; TRBD1 matches at 8 bases. From germline, CDR1 is MGHRA and CDR2 YSYEKL. V was pared by 0 bases and J by 3 bases, with 7 bases of the junction left unmatched. CDR3 size: 17 residues. CDR3 sequence (DNA): TGCGCCAGCAGCCAAGATCCCCAGGGGGCTAATGGAAACACCATATATTTT. This encodes CASSQDPQGANGNTIYF.

This clone is a singleton in its sample. This chain joins TRBV6-5 and TRBJ2-7, with 7 bases that match TRBD1. Germline CDR1 and CDR2: MNHEY and SVGAGI. CDR3 length equals 15 residues. After removal of 7 bases from V and 3 bases from J, the junction contained 12 bases not matched to a gene. DNA for the CDR3: TGTGCCAGCACCCGAGACAGGGACGCGGGCTACGAGCAGTACTTC. Residues: CASTRDRDAGYEQYF.

The V gene is TRBV4-2, the J gene TRBJ2-1; D possibly corresponds to TRBD2 (6 bases). Trimming shortened V by 0 bases and J by 4 bases, and 10 bases separated the two germline ends. CDR3 length equals 15 residues. Per the germline V gene, CDR1 is LGHNA and CDR2 is YNFKEQ. CDR3 in amino acids: CASSQERGLYNEQFF. CDR3 coding DNA: TGTGCCAGCAGCCAAGAACGGGGACTTTACAATGAGCAGTTCTTC.

CDR3 region: CASSLAAPLTRRSGYEQFF. CDR3 DNA sequence: TGTGCCAGCAGCTTGGCGGCCCCTCTGACTAGGCGTTCGGGGTATGAGCAGTTCTTC. The V gene is TRBV5-8, the J gene TRBJ2-1; D perhaps matches TRBD2 (6 bases). Germline values: CDR1 SGHTS, CDR2 YDEGEE. CDR3 length: 19 residues. The germline V and J ends were trimmed by 0 bases and 8 bases, with 27 bases remaining between them.

V and J are TRBV28 and TRBJ2-7; TRBD2 aligns across 12 bases. The CDR3 loop spans 16 amino acids. Germline CDR1 MDHEN, CDR2 SYDVKM. The J segment lost 5 bases and the V segment lost 3 bases, leaving 8 bases of the junction unmatched. CDR3 protein: CASSFTSGRTPHEQYF. The CDR3 DNA reads TGTGCCAGCAGTTTTACTAGCGGGAGGACCCCCCACGAGCAGTACTTC.

CDR3 in amino acids: CSVEGQLKKTEAFF. CDR3 nucleotides: TGCAGCGTTGAGGGACAGTTGAAAAAAACTGAAGCTTTCTTT. The chain joins TRBV29-1 to TRBJ1-1; 7 bases map to TRBD1. The CDR3 is 14 amino acids. J lost 5 bases, V lost 3 bases, and 9 bases had no gene match. Germline V gene lookup returns CDR1 SQVTM and CDR2 ANQGSEA.

The chain links TRBV6-2 or TRBV6-3 to TRBJ1-1, with D maybe TRBD1 (5 bases). This CDR3 contains 13 residues. Germline V gene lookup returns CDR1 MNHEY and CDR2 SVGEGT. Trimming cost V 0 bases and J 3 bases, with 5 bases left between them. DNA of the CDR3: TGTGCCAGCAGTTACTCCAGGGACACTGAAGCTTTCTTT. Translating gives CASSYSRDTEAFF.

The rearrangement links TRBV10-3 to TRBJ2-3; 9 nucleotides match TRBD2. The length of the CDR3 is 16 residues. With 2 bases clipped from V and 4 bases from J, the junction kept 7 bases outside the gene matches. Per germline, CDR1 ENHRY and CDR2 SYGVKD. The CDR3 region is CAISEVSGRGADTQYF. CDR3 in DNA: TGTGCCATCAGTGAGGTTAGCGGGAGAGGGGCAGATACGCAGTATTTT.

This chain joins TRBV27 and TRBJ2-7, with 7 bases aligning to TRBD2. Germline V gives CDR1 MNHEY, CDR2 SMNVEV (reference sequence). The CDR3 has 14 amino acids. J was trimmed by 0 bases and V by 5 bases; bases with no gene match: 4. The CDR3: CASSKLAHSYEQYF. CDR3 nucleotides: TGTGCCAGCAGTAAACTAGCGCACTCCTACGAGCAGTACTTC.

The J gene is TRBJ2-1, the V gene TRBV6-2 or TRBV6-3; TRBD2 aligns across 9 bases. The CDR3 has 13 amino acids. CDR1 and CDR2 (germline): MNHEY, SVGEGT. The V gene end was trimmed by 3 bases and the J gene end by 12 bases; junction bases not matched to a gene: 6. The CDR3 here is CASSYILAGVQFF. In DNA form, the CDR3 reads TGTGCCAGCAGTTATATACTAGCGGGTGTGCAGTTCTTC.

V gene TRBV5-4 combines with J gene TRBJ2-3; TRBD2 matches 9 bases. Germline trimming cut 0 bases from V and 9 bases from J; bases unmatched to any gene: 5. CDR3 length: 14 residues. From germline, CDR1 is SGHNT and CDR2 YYREEE (reference sequence). This CDR3 reads CASSLVAGGRTQYF. CDR3 DNA: TGTGCCAGCAGCTTGGTTGCGGGGGGGCGAACGCAGTATTTT.

This rearrangement joins TRBV6-5 to TRBJ2-7, with 8 bases that match TRBD1. The germline V gene has CDR1 MNHEY and CDR2 SVGAGI. This CDR3 region has 13 residues. V lost 6 bases, J lost 6 bases, and 7 bases stayed unmatched. CDR3 nucleotides: TGTGCCAGCAGAAGACAGGGGATGGGCGAGCAGTACTTC. Translating it yields CASRRQGMGEQYF.

The rearrangement links TRBV3-1 (or the pseudogene TRBV3-2) to TRBJ1-2, with D unclear. V was pared by 1 base and J by 8 bases, with 14 bases between. The CDR3 has 14 amino acids. From germline, CDR1 is LGHDT and CDR2 YNNKEL (reference sequence). The CDR3 bases are TGTGCCAGCAGCCAAGCAAGTCTCCCGCGGGGCTACACCTTC. Translated: CASSQASLPRGYTF.

The chain combines TRBV11-2 with TRBJ2-7; 12 bases are a match to TRBD2. V lost 0 bases to trimming and J lost 1 base; unmatched junction nucleotides: 4. Germline CDR1 reads SGHAT; CDR2 reads FQNNGV. This CDR3 has 17 residues. CDR3 protein: CASSLDALAGGSYEQYF. CDR3 DNA: TGTGCCAGCAGCTTAGACGCCCTAGCGGGAGGGTCCTACGAGCAGTACTTC.

This chain joins TRBV4-1 and TRBJ1-1; D ambiguous. Germline CDR1 MGHRA, CDR2 YSYEKL. This CDR3 contains 15 residues. The V gene lost 2 bases and the J gene lost 5 bases, with 15 bases spanning the gap. CDR3 region: CASSQRRAIGTEAFF. CDR3 coding DNA: TGCGCCAGCAGCCAACGAAGAGCTATCGGGACTGAAGCTTTCTTT.

The chain employs TRBV9 and TRBJ2-5; 11 nucleotides line up with TRBD2. With 0 bases clipped from V and 2 bases from J, the junction kept 18 bases outside the gene matches. The CDR3 runs to 21 residues. The germline V gene has CDR1 SGDLS and CDR2 YYNGEE. The chain's CDR3 is CASSVASGVAGLAGEQETQYF. The CDR3 nucleotides are TGTGCCAGCAGCGTAGCATCTGGAGTCGCCGGACTAGCGGGCGAACAAGAGACCCAGTACTTC.

This chain uses TRBV19 with TRBJ1-6; D unresolved. The CDR3 is 14 residues long. CDR1 and CDR2 (germline): LNHDA, SQIVND (reference sequence). The V gene lost 6 bases and the J gene lost 14 bases, with 20 bases spanning the gap. The CDR3 spells CASSPVFSAFTLHF. CDR3 in DNA: TGTGCCAGTAGCCCCGTTTTTTCCGCGTTCACCCTCCACTTT.

The chain links TRBV5-6 to TRBJ2-1; maybe TRBD2 (5 bases). The CDR3 loop spans 16 amino acids. The germline CDR1 and CDR2 sequences are SGHDT and YYEEEE. V was cut by 6 bases and J by 8 bases, with 24 bases left in between. CDR3 in amino acids: CASKSRIGELADEQFF. CDR3 nucleotide sequence: TGTGCCAGCAAGTCGCGGATCGGGGAATTGGCGGATGAGCAGTTCTTC.

The J gene is TRBJ2-1, the V gene TRBV4-1; 11 bases are shared with TRBD1. The V segment lost 7 bases and the J segment 2 bases; nucleotides outside the gene matches: 13. CDR3 size: 18 residues. From germline, CDR1 is MGHRA and CDR2 YSYEKL. CDR3 region: CASTRTGGFEKPYNEQFF. As DNA, the CDR3 is TGCGCCAGCACCCGGACAGGGGGCTTCGAAAAACCCTACAATGAGCAGTTCTTC.

This chain joins TRBV5-1 and TRBJ2-3; possible D gene TRBD1, 6 bases. The V end lost 4 bases, the J end lost 0 bases, and 9 bases lay between the germline ends. This CDR3 is built from 14 residues. Per the germline V gene, CDR1 is SGHRS and CDR2 is YFSETQ. This CDR3 reads CASSIGQSTDTQYF. For the CDR3, the DNA is TGCGCCAGCAGCATTGGACAGAGCACAGATACGCAGTATTTT. The full variable domain, rest sourced from reference TRBV5-1 and TRBJ2-3, is KAGVTQTPRYLIKTRGQQVTLSCSPISGHRSVSWYQQTPGQGLQFLFEYFSETQRNKGNFPGRFSGRQFSNSRSEMNVSTLELGDSALYLCASSIGQSTDTQYFGPGTRLTVL.